The rows below give T cell receptor beta chains drawn from one sample of a study of cytomegalovirus exposure and HLA in healthy donors. Sequencing was performed with immunoSEQ multiplex PCR; in TCRdb, only in-frame clones are kept and a portion is missing. The sample records about 140,000 clones, about 75% being singletons. The sequencing input was PBMCs. The receptors derive from a woman in her 30s in good health and CMV-seronegative. CDR3s include the opening cysteine and the closing phenylalanine or tryptophan. A D gene is named only where the DNA matches it firmly. Clone size appears in some rows only: once, few, many, or a class for an expanded clone.

d_call	j_call	clone_size	v_call	cdr3_aa	cdr3_nt
.	TRBJ1-4	few	TRBV18	CASSPEEKLFF	TGTGCCAGCTCACCCGAGGAAAAACTGTTTTTT
.	TRBJ1-3	.	TRBV28	CATTGHSSGNTIYF	TGTGCCACAACAGGGCACTCCTCTGGAAACACCATATATTTT
.	TRBJ1-2	.	TRBV6-1	CASSENSLYGYTF	TGTGCCAGCAGTGAAAACAGTCTATATGGCTACACCTTC
.	TRBJ2-2	.	TRBV7-2	CASSPGGRGELFF	TGTGCCAGCAGCCCCGGGGGGCGCGGGGAGCTGTTTTTT
.	TRBJ2-1	few	TRBV28	CASSLGADWGDEQFF	TGTGCCAGCAGTTTGGGGGCGGACTGGGGCGATGAGCAGTTCTTC
TRBD1	TRBJ1-2	few	TRBV6-6	CASSTLTGITYGYTF	TGTGCCAGCAGTACCCTGACAGGGATAACCTATGGCTACACCTTC
.	TRBJ2-3	.	TRBV4-1	CASSQGELSDTQYF	TGCGCCAGCAGCCAGGGAGAGCTCTCAGATACGCAGTATTTT
.	TRBJ2-7	.	TRBV5-1	CASSLGTSSTYEQYF	TGCGCCAGCAGCCTGGGAACCAGTTCAACCTACGAGCAGTACTTC
.	TRBJ2-5	.	TRBV27	CASSLLYQETQYF	TGTGCCAGCAGTTTACTGTACCAAGAGACCCAGTACTTC
TRBD1	TRBJ2-7	.	TRBV28	CASSSIQGSDSYEQYF	TGTGCCAGCAGTTCGATACAGGGGTCAGACTCCTACGAGCAGTACTTC
.	TRBJ2-3	.	TRBV27	CASTQTRDTTSSTDTQYF	TGTGCCAGCACCCAGACCCGGGACACAACTTCTAGCACAGATACGCAGTATTTT
TRBD1	TRBJ2-3	.	TRBV11-2	CASSTLLQGAASTDTQYF	TGTGCCAGCAGCACGCTTTTACAGGGGGCAGCGAGCACAGATACGCAGTATTTT
TRBD2	TRBJ2-1	.	TRBV7-9	CSSSLVSRTSNNEQFF	TGTTCCAGCAGCTTAGTGTCGAGGACTAGCAACAATGAGCAGTTCTTC
TRBD2	TRBJ2-2	.	TRBV28	CASSPASGGADTGELFF	TGTGCCAGCAGTCCAGCTAGCGGGGGGGCAGACACCGGGGAGCTGTTTTTT